What follows are 11 T cell receptor beta chains derived from one specimen sequenced in a study of PD-L1 blockade in urothelial cancer (dated by TCRdb to 2017 to 2019). Receptor libraries were prepared by the immunoSEQ multiplex PCR assay. TCRdb stores this immuneACCESS table with in-frame sequences only. Part of the clones is absent; in the studies checked, under half of the shortfall reflects unresolved V genes, and no reason is known for the rest. The sample yields approximately 120,000 clones; around 88% were counted once. The ten top clones hold 2% to 2.5% of the sample. The meaning of the sample's time point label: peripheral blood 6 weeks after treatment start. This material consisted of PBMCs, taken around atezolizumab (anti-PD-L1) treatment. The receptors originated from a man between 45 and 60 years old with urothelial cancer.

The CDR3 is CASSERGGQPQHF. The DNA for the CDR3 is TGTGCCAGCAGTGAACGGGGGGGTCAGCCCCAGCATTTT. The rearrangement joins TRBV6-1 to TRBJ1-5, with TRBD1 as a possible D gene (5 bases). Germline V gives CDR1 MNHNS, CDR2 SASEGT. There are 13 residues in the CDR3. Deletions cut 2 bases from V and 6 bases from J, with 8 bases between.

V gene TRBV6-6 combines with J gene TRBJ2-3, with 11 bases identical to TRBD2. The CDR3 is made up of 16 amino acids. The junction had 5 bases not matched to a gene; V was cut back by 2 bases and J by 4 bases. Germline CDR1 reads MNHNY; CDR2 reads SVGAGI (reference sequence). The CDR3 DNA is TGTGCCAGCAGTTACACTAGCGGGAGTGGCGCAGATACGCAGTATTTT. Its protein is CASSYTSGSGADTQYF.

This clone was seen only once. The genes are TRBV7-9 and TRBJ1-6; 7 nucleotides agree with TRBD1. The CDR3 has 15 amino acids. V gave up 7 bases and J gave up 6 bases; unmatched junction bases: 9. The germline V gene has CDR1 SEHNR and CDR2 FQNEAQ (reference sequence). In DNA form, the CDR3 reads TGTGCCAGCAACAATCCCGGGACAGCTAATTCACCCCTCCACTTT. Protein sequence: CASNNPGTANSPLHF.

This sequence joins TRBV25-1 and TRBJ1-2; TRBD1 is a possible D gene (6 bases). V was trimmed by 1 base and J by 8 bases, leaving 11 bases between them. The CDR3 consists of 13 residues. Germline lookup yields CDR1 MGHDK and CDR2 SYGVNS. CDR3 sequence (DNA): TGTGCCAGCAGTGAATCCAGGGGAGGGGGCTACACCTTC. Protein sequence: CASSESRGGGYTF.

The chain is built from TRBV7-3 and TRBJ2-2; no firm D call. The V gene's germline CDR1 is SGHTA and CDR2 FQGTGA. The ends were cut back, 2 bases at V and 6 bases at J, with 7 bases in the middle. The length of the CDR3 is 13 residues. CDR3 sequence (DNA): TGTGCCAGCAGCTTATCTGTCCCCGGGGAGCTGTTTTTT. Translation gives CASSLSVPGELFF.

In DNA, the CDR3 is TGTGCCAGCAGCTTAAATACCGGGACAGGGGGCTCCTACGAGCAGTACTTC. Its translation: CASSLNTGTGGSYEQYF. The chain recombines TRBV11-2 with TRBJ2-7, with 11 nucleotides matching TRBD1. From germline, CDR1 is SGHAT and CDR2 FQNNGV. The CDR3 is 17 residues long. J gave up 0 bases and V 2 bases, and 6 bases lay outside the gene matches. The full variable domain, in which reference TRBV11-2 and TRBJ2-7 provide the parts outside the CDR3, is EAGVAQSPRYKIIEKRQSVAFWCNPISGHATLYWYQQILGQGPKLLIQFQNNGVVDDSQLPKDRFSAERLKGVDSTLKIQPAKLEDSAVYLCASSLNTGTGGSYEQYFGPGTRLTVT.

V usage is TRBV6-6 and J usage is TRBJ1-3, with no clear D. CDR3 length: 15 residues. Trimming pared 0 bases from V and 8 bases from J, leaving 14 bases between. Germline lookup yields CDR1 MNHNY and CDR2 SVGAGI (reference sequence). CDR3 amino acids: CASSYSSQAAYTIYF. CDR3 DNA sequence: TGTGCCAGCAGTTACTCGAGTCAAGCGGCGTACACCATATATTTT.

The rearrangement uses TRBV9 and TRBJ1-1; D uncertain. Deletions cut 0 bases from V and 0 bases from J, with 3 bases between. The CDR3 contains 13 residues. CDR1 and CDR2 from the germline V gene are SGDLS and YYNGEE. The CDR3 DNA follows: TGTGCCAGCAGCGTAGCCGTGAACACTGAAGCTTTCTTT. This translates into CASSVAVNTEAFF.

This clone showed up just once. The CDR3 DNA follows: TGCGCCAGCAGCCAAGATAGAGTCGCGAAAGGGAGCCAAAAACTGTTTTTT. Protein product: CASSQDRVAKGSQKLFF. This sequence joins TRBV4-1 and TRBJ1-4; D gene uncertain. Germline assignment: CDR1 MGHRA and CDR2 YSYEKL. The CDR3 runs 17 residues. V dropped 0 bases and J dropped 9 bases, with 20 bases sitting between them.

The genes are TRBV28 and TRBJ1-6, with 7 bases identical to TRBD1. Germline V gene data show CDR1 as MDHEN and CDR2 as SYDVKM. The CDR3 has 15 amino acids. Losses at the gene ends were 6 bases for V and 6 bases for J; bases not matched to a gene: 8. The CDR3 region has the DNA TGTGCCAGCAGGCCTTCCGGGACAGTTAATTCACCCCTCCACTTT. Protein: CASRPSGTVNSPLHF.

The chain uses TRBV7-2 and TRBJ2-3, with D possibly TRBD2 on 6 matching bases. Per germline, CDR1 SGHTA and CDR2 FQGNSA. The germline V and J ends were trimmed by 4 bases and 2 bases, with 13 bases remaining between them. The CDR3 length is 15 residues. DNA of the CDR3: TGTGCCAGCAGCTCCCCAGCGGGCCACACAGATACGCAGTATTTT. It yields the protein CASSSPAGHTDTQYF.